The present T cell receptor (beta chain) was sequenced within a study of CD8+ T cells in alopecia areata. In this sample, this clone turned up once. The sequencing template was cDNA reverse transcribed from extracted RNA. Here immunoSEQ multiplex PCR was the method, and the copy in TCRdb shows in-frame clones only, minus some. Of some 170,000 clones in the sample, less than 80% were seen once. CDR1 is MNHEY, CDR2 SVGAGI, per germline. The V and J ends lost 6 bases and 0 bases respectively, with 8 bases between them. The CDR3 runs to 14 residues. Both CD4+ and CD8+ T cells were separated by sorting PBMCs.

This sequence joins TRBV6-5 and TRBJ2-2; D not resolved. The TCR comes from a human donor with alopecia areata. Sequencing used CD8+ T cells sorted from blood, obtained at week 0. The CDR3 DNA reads TGTGCCAGCAGAGCTCAGACGAACACCGGGGAGCTGTTTTTT. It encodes CASRAQTNTGELFF.